The source of this T cell receptor beta chain is a study of T cell responses to AZD1222 COVID-19 vaccine. Worth noting for this clone: Its antigen is still unknown.

CDR1 is SGHRS and CDR2 is YFSETQ in the germline V gene. The CDR3 covers 14 residues. Trimming stripped 0 bases from V and 7 bases from J, with 10 bases between. Using immunoSEQ multiplex PCR, the repertoire was profiled, and TCRdb retains in-frame clones only, with some absent. The sample includes nearly 90,000 clones, roughly 88% of them seen just once. Overall study findings and caveats: Only after the peak T cell response were repertoires sampled. Just a handful of AZD1222 recipients tested seropositive at baseline.

The TCR was taken from an adult in good health. This sample comprised peripheral blood, obtained on day 0 of AZD1222 vaccination. The chain links TRBV5-1 to TRBJ2-2, with D perhaps assigned TRBD1 or TRBD2 (5 bases each). The CDR3 reads CASSLDSGSGELFF. The DNA of the CDR3 is TGCGCCAGCAGCTTGGATTCAGGGAGCGGGGAGCTGTTTTTT.